This TCR beta chain was captured by sequencing in a study of T cells after yellow fever vaccination. Looking at the study overall: The fractions with low cell numbers were processed using SMART-Seq v4 Ultra Low Input. Whole-study results and caveats: The study re-detected most primary-vaccination clones after the booster (approximately 97% CD4, approximately 88% CD8).

Universal primer sites and UMIs were introduced during 5'RACE template-switching synthesis of TCR cDNA. TCRdb called the 5' RACE reads again in MiXCR, with one record for every CDR3 protein. The sample has about 85,000 distinct CDR3 sequences, about 14% seen once. The CDR3 loop spans 15 amino acids. Looked up from germline, CDR1 is ENHRY and CDR2 is SYGVKD. Between the trimmed V and J ends, which lost 7 bases and 2 bases, there was a span of 16 bases. The sample in question was CD8+ T cells not binding an NS4B(214-222) dextramer, sorted from PBMCs, obtained roughly 23 days after the first yellow fever vaccination. The source of this sequence is a man younger than 30 who received the YFV17D yellow fever vaccine. The chain links TRBV10-3 to TRBJ2-3; D call uncertain. In DNA, the CDR3 is TGTGCCATCAAAAGCGACACTTCCTCCACAGATACGCAGTATTTT. Translated, it gives CAIKSDTSSTDTQYF.